Detailed here is one TCR beta chain. V was clipped by 8 bases and J by 2 bases; unmatched bases: 4. The CDR3 consists of 13 residues. Per germline, CDR1 SGHRS and CDR2 YFSETQ. Clinical histories supplied by participants themselves formed the basis of cohort assignment. Donors in Cohort 3 counted as recovered after two negative PCRs, clearance, or symptom resolution. The data stem from a study of blood T cell repertoires in COVID-19. Study at large: Nucleic acid was either cDNA or gDNA, and it came from T cells, B-cell-depleted T cells, or PBMCs.

Under the authors' procedure: Estimation of nucleated cell counts was performed using reference gene primer amplification. Measured with immunoSEQ multiplex PCR; TCRdb has only the in-frame clones, and not every one. The D gene and trimming were derived from the DNA, and the V and J assignments and clone size from that table. The sample contains a few hundred thousand clones, roughly 84% of which appear only once. The sequence was collected from a woman in her 30s who had recovered from COVID-19. Sequencing used PBMCs or T cells enriched from blood (not recorded which). The rearrangement uses TRBV5-1 and TRBJ2-7; 10 nucleotides line up with TRBD2. The CDR3: CASGTSDPYEQYF. CDR3 bases: TGCGCCAGTGGGACTAGCGATCCCTACGAGCAGTACTTC.